This TCR beta chain was captured by sequencing in a study of cytomegalovirus exposure and HLA in healthy donors. Researchers ran the PCR with 60 Vbeta and 13 Jbeta primers. Some clones are missing from TCRdb's copy, which holds only in-frame ones; the method was immunoSEQ multiplex PCR. Here the sample spans more than 55,000 clones, around 80% being singletons. Of note for this clone: Its antigen is unidentified.

Findings of the study overall: What was likely a sequencing artifact was a cluster of highly shared sequence variants.

In germline, CDR1 is SGHKS, CDR2 YYEKEE (reference sequence). Trimming removed 2 bases at V and 0 bases at J, with 8 bases between. This CDR3 contains 14 residues. The sequencing sample was made of PBMCs. The gene calls are TRBV5-5 and TRBJ1-1; possibly TRBD1 for D (5 bases). The sequence was collected from a middle-aged woman in good health and CMV-seronegative. CDR3 residues: CASSLGQVNTEAFF. The CDR3, as DNA: TGTGCCAGCAGCTTAGGACAAGTGAACACTGAAGCTTTCTTT.